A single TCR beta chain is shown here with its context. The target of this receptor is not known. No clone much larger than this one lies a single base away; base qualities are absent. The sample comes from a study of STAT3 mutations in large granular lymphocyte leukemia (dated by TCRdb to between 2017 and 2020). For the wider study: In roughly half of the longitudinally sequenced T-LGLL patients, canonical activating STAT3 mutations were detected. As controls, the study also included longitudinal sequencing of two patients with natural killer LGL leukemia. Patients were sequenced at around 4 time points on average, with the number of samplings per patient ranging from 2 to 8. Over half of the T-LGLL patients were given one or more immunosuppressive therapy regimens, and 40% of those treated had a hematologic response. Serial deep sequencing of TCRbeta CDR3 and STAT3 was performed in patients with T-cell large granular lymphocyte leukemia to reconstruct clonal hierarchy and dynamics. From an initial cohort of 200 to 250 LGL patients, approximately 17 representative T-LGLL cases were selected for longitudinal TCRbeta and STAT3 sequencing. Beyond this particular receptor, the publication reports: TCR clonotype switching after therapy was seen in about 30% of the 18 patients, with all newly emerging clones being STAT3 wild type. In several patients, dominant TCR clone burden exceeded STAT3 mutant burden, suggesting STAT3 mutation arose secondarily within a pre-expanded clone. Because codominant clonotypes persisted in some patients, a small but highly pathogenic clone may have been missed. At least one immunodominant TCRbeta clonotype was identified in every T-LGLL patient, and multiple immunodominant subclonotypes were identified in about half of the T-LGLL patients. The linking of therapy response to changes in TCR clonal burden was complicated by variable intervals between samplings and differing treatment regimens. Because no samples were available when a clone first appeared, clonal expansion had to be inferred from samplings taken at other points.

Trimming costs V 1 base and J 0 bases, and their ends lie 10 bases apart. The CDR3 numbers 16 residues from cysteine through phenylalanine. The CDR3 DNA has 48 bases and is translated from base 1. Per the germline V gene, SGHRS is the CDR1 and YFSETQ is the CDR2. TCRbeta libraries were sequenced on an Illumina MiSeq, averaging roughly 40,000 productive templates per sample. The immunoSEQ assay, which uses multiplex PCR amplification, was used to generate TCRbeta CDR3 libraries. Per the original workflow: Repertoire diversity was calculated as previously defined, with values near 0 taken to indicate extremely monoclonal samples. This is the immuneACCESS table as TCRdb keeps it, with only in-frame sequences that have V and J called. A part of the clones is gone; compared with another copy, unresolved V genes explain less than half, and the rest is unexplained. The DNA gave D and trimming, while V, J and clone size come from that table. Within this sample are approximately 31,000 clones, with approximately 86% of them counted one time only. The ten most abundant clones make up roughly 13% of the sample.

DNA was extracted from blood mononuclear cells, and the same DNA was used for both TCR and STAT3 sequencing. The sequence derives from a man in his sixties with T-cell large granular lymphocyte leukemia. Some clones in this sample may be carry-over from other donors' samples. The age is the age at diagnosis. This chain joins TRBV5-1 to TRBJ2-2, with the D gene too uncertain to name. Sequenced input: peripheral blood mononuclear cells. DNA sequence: TGCGCCAGCAGCTTGCCGGGCTCACCGAACACCGGGGAGCTGTTTTTT. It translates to CASSLPGSPNTGELFF.